These 7 T cell receptor beta chains came from one sample sequenced in a study of blood T cell repertoires in COVID-19. TCRdb's table, derived via immunoSEQ multiplex PCR, lists solely in-frame clones and lacks some. The profile shows roughly 58,000 clones, over 75% of them singletons. The sequencing sample was made of peripheral blood. These receptors all come from a man in his 60s with COVID-19, enrolled during active disease.

This clone was recorded a few times. The rearrangement links TRBV5-4 to TRBJ1-1, with D possibly TRBD1 on 5 matching bases. Per germline, CDR1 SGHNT and CDR2 YYREEE (reference sequence). Trimming cost V 4 bases and J 1 base, with 8 bases left between them. There are 13 residues in the CDR3. The DNA of the CDR3 is TGTGCCAGCAGCCGAGGACAGAACACTGAAGCTTTCTTT. Protein sequence: CASSRGQNTEAFF.

As regards this clone: The junction and the germline gene differ at one end; a read error may be behind it. CDR3: CASSRDSNTEELFF. The CDR3 bases are TGTGCCAGCAGTCGCGACAGCAACACCGAGGAGCTGTTTTTT. The chain uses TRBV6-6 and TRBJ2-2; perhaps TRBD1 as D (5 bases). CDR3 length equals 14 residues. Germline assignment: CDR1 MNHNY and CDR2 SVGAGI (reference sequence).

CDR3 loop: CASVPGNGANVLTF. The CDR3 DNA reads TGTGCTAGTGTCCCAGGGAATGGGGCCAACGTCCTGACTTTC. This chain links TRBV12-5 with TRBJ2-6, with D possibly matching TRBD1 (5 bases). CDR1 and CDR2 from the germline V gene are LGHNT and FRNRAP. V gave up 7 bases and J gave up 3 bases, with 10 bases separating them. This CDR3 spans 14 amino acids.

The chain is built from TRBV3-1 (or the pseudogene TRBV3-2) and TRBJ1-5, with a possible D match to TRBD1 (5 bases). This CDR3 has 17 residues. Per the germline V gene, CDR1 is LGHDT and CDR2 is YNNKEL (reference sequence). Between the trimmed V and J ends, which lost 1 base and 3 bases, there was a span of 16 bases. Here the CDR3 DNA reads TGTGCCAGCAGCCAAGCCGCTGCCGACAGACCCAATCAGCCCCAGCATTTT. Amino acid sequence: CASSQAAADRPNQPQHF.

V and J are TRBV29-1 and TRBJ1-2; 7 bases agree with TRBD1. CDR3 length equals 12 residues. Losses at the gene ends were 6 bases for V and 7 bases for J; bases not matched to a gene: 8. Per the germline V gene, CDR1 is SQVTM and CDR2 is ANQGSEA. CDR3 region: CSVHRGAGGYTF. The CDR3 region has the DNA TGCAGCGTGCACAGGGGTGCAGGTGGCTACACCTTC.

This rearrangement joins TRBV7-2 to TRBJ2-5, with 9 bases aligning to TRBD2. The V and J ends lost 1 base and 5 bases, in that order; junction bases with no gene match: 8. This CDR3 has 16 residues. The germline gives CDR1 SGHTA, CDR2 FQGNSA. The CDR3 nucleotides read TGTGCCAGCAGCTTAGGGCGGGGGGGAATTGTGGAGACCCAGTACTTC. This gives the protein CASSLGRGGIVETQYF.

This rearrangement joins TRBV5-4 to TRBJ2-1; 9 bases align to TRBD2. The V and J ends lost 3 bases and 9 bases, in that order; junction bases with no gene match: 16. The CDR3 runs 17 residues. Germline V gene sequence: CDR1 SGHNT, CDR2 YYREEE (reference sequence). The DNA of the CDR3 is TGTGCCAGCAGCTCTCCGTGGGCGGGGGGGCTTGCGGGTGAGCAGTTCTTC. The encoded protein is CASSSPWAGGLAGEQFF.